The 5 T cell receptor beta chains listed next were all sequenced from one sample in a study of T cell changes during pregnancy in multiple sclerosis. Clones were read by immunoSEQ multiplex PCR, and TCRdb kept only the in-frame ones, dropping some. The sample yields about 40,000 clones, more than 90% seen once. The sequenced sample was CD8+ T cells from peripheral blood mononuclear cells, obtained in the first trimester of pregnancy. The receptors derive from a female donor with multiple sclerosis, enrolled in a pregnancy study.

CDR3 nucleotides: TGCGCCAGCAGCCAGTCGGGACTTGGAAACACCATATATTTT. Residues: CASSQSGLGNTIYF. The chain links TRBV4-1 to TRBJ1-3; weak D call: TRBD1 (5 bases). The V gene's germline CDR1 is MGHRA and CDR2 YSYEKL. Trimming left V 3 bases short and J 3 bases short, with 9 bases between. CDR3 length equals 14 residues.

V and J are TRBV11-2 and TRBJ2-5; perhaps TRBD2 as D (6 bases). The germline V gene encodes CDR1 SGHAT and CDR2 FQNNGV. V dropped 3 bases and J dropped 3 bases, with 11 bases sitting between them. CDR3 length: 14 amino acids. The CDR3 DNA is TGTGCCAGCAGCTTGTTGGACTACAAAGAGACCCAGTACTTC. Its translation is CASSLLDYKETQYF.

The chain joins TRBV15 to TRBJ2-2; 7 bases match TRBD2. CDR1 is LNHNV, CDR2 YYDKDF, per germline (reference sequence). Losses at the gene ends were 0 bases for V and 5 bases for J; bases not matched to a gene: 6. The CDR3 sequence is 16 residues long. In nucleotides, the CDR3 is TGTGCCACCAGCAGAGATCGGGGGGACTCAACCGGGGAGCTGTTTTTT. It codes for CATSRDRGDSTGELFF.

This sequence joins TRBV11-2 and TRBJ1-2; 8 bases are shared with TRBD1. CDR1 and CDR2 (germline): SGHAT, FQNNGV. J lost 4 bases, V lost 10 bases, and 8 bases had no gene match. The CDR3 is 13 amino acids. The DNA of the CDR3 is TGTGCCACCGGCGGACAGGGAATCTATGGCTACACCTTC. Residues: CATGGQGIYGYTF.

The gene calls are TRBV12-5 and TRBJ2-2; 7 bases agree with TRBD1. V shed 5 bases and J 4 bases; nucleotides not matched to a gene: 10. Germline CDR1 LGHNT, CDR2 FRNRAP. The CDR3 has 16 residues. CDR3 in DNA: TGTGCTAGTGGTGCCCCGGGACAGCTTGGCACCGGGGAGCTGTTTTTT. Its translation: CASGAPGQLGTGELFF. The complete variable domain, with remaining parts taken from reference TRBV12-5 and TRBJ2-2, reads DARVTQTPRHKVTEMGQEVTMRCQPILGHNTVFWYRQTMMQGLELLAYFRNRAPLDDSGMPKDRFSAEMPDATLATLKIQPSEPRDSAVYFCASGAPGQLGTGELFFGEGSRLTVL.